The 23 T cell receptor beta chains below were found in one sample sequenced in a study of T cells in narcolepsy. TCRdb's table, derived via immunoSEQ multiplex PCR, lists solely in-frame clones and lacks some. The table records some 10,000 clones, more than 65% of them present only once. The sequencing sample was made of CD45RA- memory CD8+ T cells from PBMCs. Every receptor here comes from a human donor with narcolepsy.

This clone was observed a handful of times. One base separates it from a far larger clone, so it is likely a read error. The chain joins TRBV11-2 to TRBJ2-3; D possibly corresponds to TRBD2 (6 bases). The V end lost 7 bases, the J end lost 3 bases, and 23 bases lay between the germline ends. The CDR3 has 17 residues. Germline values: CDR1 SGHAT, CDR2 FQNNGV. CDR3: CASILITAGWVTDTQYF. The CDR3 bases are TGTGCCAGCATCCTCATAACCGCGGGGTGGGTGACAGATACGCAGTATTTT. Filled out from reference TRBV11-2 and TRBJ2-3, the complete variable domain reads EAGVAQSPRYKIIEKRQSVAFWCNPISGHATLYWYQQILGQGPKLLIQFQNNGVVDDSQLPKDRFSAERLKGVDSTLKIQPAKLEDSAVYLCASILITAGWVTDTQYFGPGTRLTVL.

This chain joins TRBV6-5 and TRBJ1-6; possibly TRBD1 for D (5 bases). V lost 0 bases to trimming and J lost 12 bases, with 9 bases between them. This CDR3 comprises 13 residues. The V gene's germline CDR1 is MNHEY and CDR2 SVGAGI. CDR3 sequence (DNA): TGTGCCAGCAGTTACTCGGGGGGGGAACCCCTCCACTTT. Protein product: CASSYSGGEPLHF.

This clone has a handful of counts. V gene TRBV4-1 combines with J gene TRBJ1-4; 8 positions match TRBD1. The germline CDR1 and CDR2 sequences are MGHRA and YSYEKL. V dropped 2 bases and J dropped 8; count of bases not matched to a gene: 10. The CDR3 length is 16 residues. The CDR3 here is CASSQRVGTGSEKLFF. CDR3 coding DNA: TGCGCCAGCAGCCAAAGGGTTGGGACAGGCTCCGAAAAACTGTTTTTT.

A few counts support this clone. The V and J genes are TRBV6-1 and TRBJ2-7, with D hard to call. The CDR3 covers 13 residues. Germline CDR1 and CDR2: MNHNS and SASEGT. Trimming took 4 bases from V and 2 from J, leaving 9 bases between them. CDR3 nucleotide sequence: TGTGCCAGCAGTGGGGTCGTCCCCTACGAGCAGTACTTC. Translated: CASSGVVPYEQYF.

The rearrangement links TRBV7-2 to TRBJ2-6; no clear D gene. This CDR3 spans 15 amino acids. V was clipped by 1 base and J by 0 bases, with 4 bases between them. Germline assignment: CDR1 SGHTA and CDR2 FQGNSA. The CDR3: CASSLDLSGANVLTF. CDR3 nucleotides: TGTGCCAGCAGCTTAGATCTCTCTGGGGCCAACGTCCTGACTTTC.

As DNA, the CDR3 is TGTGCCACCACACAGAGAGATCCCTACGAGCAGTACTTC. It encodes CATTQRDPYEQYF. The genes are TRBV19 and TRBJ2-7; no definite D call. Trimming pared 10 bases from V and 2 bases from J, leaving 15 bases between. Germline V gene sequence: CDR1 LNHDA, CDR2 SQIVND (reference sequence). The CDR3 contains 13 residues.

This rearrangement joins TRBV4-3 to TRBJ1-1; D gene unclear. This CDR3 has 16 amino acids. The germline CDR1 and CDR2 sequences are LGHNA and YSLEER. Trimming cost V 1 base and J 4 bases, with 16 bases left between them. CDR3: CASSQAPVGKATEAFF. The CDR3 DNA follows: TGCGCCAGCAGCCAAGCTCCTGTTGGGAAGGCCACTGAAGCTTTCTTT.

The chain links TRBV7-2 to TRBJ1-6, with TRBD1 as a possible D gene (5 bases). Germline V CDR1 and CDR2: SGHTA, FQGNSA. The V end was cut by 1 base, the J end by 10 bases, with 14 bases between. This CDR3 has 15 amino acids. CDR3 in amino acids: CASSLVAGMGSPLHF. As DNA, the CDR3 is TGTGCCAGCAGCTTAGTTGCAGGGATGGGGTCACCCCTCCACTTT. Complete variable domain (other parts from reference TRBV7-2 and TRBJ1-6): GAGVSQSPSNKVTEKGKDVELRCDPISGHTALYWYRQSLGQGLEFLIYFQGNSAPDKSGLPSDRFSAERTGGSVSTLTIQRTQQEDSAVYLCASSLVAGMGSPLHFGNGTRLTVT.

Within the sample, this clone is medium-sized. This chain connects TRBV4-2 to TRBJ2-5; D not certain. V gave up 0 bases and J gave up 2 bases, with 4 bases separating them. The CDR3 consists of 13 residues. Germline V gene lookup returns CDR1 LGHNA and CDR2 YNFKEQ. In nucleotides, the CDR3 is TGTGCCAGCAGCCAAGACTTTCAAGAGACCCAGTACTTC. Translated: CASSQDFQETQYF.

The CDR3 here is CASSLTGAMNTEAFF. CDR3 bases: TGTGCCAGCAGCTTAACAGGGGCTATGAACACTGAAGCTTTCTTT. The rearrangement links TRBV28 to TRBJ1-1; TRBD1 matches 7 bases. In germline, CDR1 is MDHEN, CDR2 SYDVKM. The J segment lost 0 bases and the V segment lost 6 bases, leaving 7 bases of the junction unmatched. This CDR3 spans 15 amino acids.

This chain uses TRBV11-2 with TRBJ2-5; TRBD2 matches 7 bases. In germline, CDR1 is SGHAT, CDR2 FQNNGV. Losses at the gene ends were 5 bases for V and 9 bases for J; bases not matched to a gene: 9. The CDR3 covers 13 residues. The CDR3 nucleotides are TGTGCCAGCAGCCTCTCCGGGGGGAGGTCCCAGTACTTC. Translated, it gives CASSLSGGRSQYF.

The rearrangement joins TRBV15 to TRBJ1-2, with D perhaps TRBD1 (5 bases). Germline CDR1 and CDR2: LNHNV and YYDKDF (reference sequence). V was cut by 3 bases and J by 3 bases, with 14 bases left in between. This CDR3 is 15 amino acids long. CDR3 protein: CATSSGGATDYGYTF. For the CDR3, the DNA is TGTGCCACCAGCAGCGGTGGGGCCACGGACTATGGCTACACCTTC. Complete variable domain (other parts from reference TRBV15 and TRBJ1-2): DAMVIQNPRYQVTQFGKPVTLSCSQTLNHNVMYWYQQKSSQAPKLLFHYYDKDFNNEADTPDNFQSRRPNTSFCFLDIRSPGLGDTAMYLCATSSGGATDYGYTFGSGTRLTVV.

The CDR3 nucleotides are TGTGCCAGCAGCCCCCAGGTGGGGGCGGACTATGGCTACACCTTC. It specifies CASSPQVGADYGYTF. The V call is TRBV5-6, the J call TRBJ1-2; D is perhaps TRBD1 (6 bases). There are 15 residues in the CDR3. The germline CDR1 and CDR2 sequences are SGHDT and YYEEEE. Trimming pared 4 bases from V and 3 bases from J, leaving 16 bases between. The whole variable domain, remainder taken from reference TRBV5-6 and TRBJ1-2, is DAGVTQSPTHLIKTRGQQVTLRCSPKSGHDTVSWYQQALGQGPQFIFQYYEEEERQRGNFPDRFSGHQFPNYSSELNVNALLLGDSALYLCASSPQVGADYGYTFGSGTRLTVV.

This clone occurred a few times. The V and J genes are TRBV27 and TRBJ2-3; a weak D match, TRBD1 (6 bases). Germline CDR1 MNHEY, CDR2 SMNVEV (reference sequence). CDR3 length: 14 residues. Trimming left V 6 bases short and J 2 bases short, with 12 bases between. CDR3 bases: TGTGCCAGCAGCCACGACAGGTCCACAGATACGCAGTATTTT. This gives the protein CASSHDRSTDTQYF.

This clone was detected a few times. The gene calls are TRBV11-2 and TRBJ1-5; D not resolved. V was cut by 4 bases and J by 2 bases, with 15 bases left in between. The germline V gene has CDR1 SGHAT and CDR2 FQNNGV. This CDR3 region has 16 residues. DNA of the CDR3: TGTGCCAGCAGCTATCATGCGGCCCTACGCAATCAGCCCCAGCATTTT. It codes for CASSYHAALRNQPQHF.

This chain connects TRBV30 to TRBJ2-2; 7 bases match TRBD2. Germline V gene lookup returns CDR1 GTSNPN and CDR2 SVGIG (reference sequence). This CDR3 is built from 14 residues. The V gene end was trimmed by 2 bases and the J gene end by 5 bases; junction bases not matched to a gene: 5. The CDR3 DNA follows: TGTGCCTGGAGTCAGCTAGCGGAGACCGGGGAGCTGTTTTTT. Its protein product is CAWSQLAETGELFF.

V is TRBV28 and J is TRBJ2-7, with 9 bases matching TRBD1. The length of the CDR3 is 16 residues. With V trimmed by 6 bases and J by 0 bases, 9 bases remained unmatched. Germline CDR1 and CDR2: MDHEN and SYDVKM. CDR3 in DNA: TGTGCCAGCAGGTCCCCAACAGGGGGCTTCTCCTACGAGCAGTACTTC. Encoded protein: CASRSPTGGFSYEQYF.

This chain connects TRBV7-3 to TRBJ2-2, with TRBD1 as a possible D gene (5 bases). Germline V gives CDR1 SGHTA, CDR2 FQGTGA. Trimming removed 4 bases at V and 2 bases at J, with 8 bases between. This CDR3 has 14 amino acids. The CDR3 protein is CASSSTGNTGELFF. The CDR3 DNA reads as TGTGCCAGCAGCTCAACAGGAAACACCGGGGAGCTGTTTTTT.

V and J are TRBV4-1 and TRBJ2-1; 13 nucleotides agree with TRBD2. J gave up 8 bases and V 4 bases, and 8 bases lay outside the gene matches. CDR3 length: 16 residues. Germline CDR1 reads MGHRA; CDR2 reads YSYEKL. The DNA of the CDR3 is TGCGCCAGCAGCCGGAGACTAGCGGGAGGCGAGCATGAGCAGTTCTTC. Translation gives CASSRRLAGGEHEQFF.

This clone was detected only a few times. This chain links TRBV4-3 with TRBJ1-2; TRBD1 might be the D (6 bases). In germline, CDR1 is LGHNA, CDR2 YSLEER. Trimming shortened V by 0 bases and J by 3 bases, and 17 bases separated the two germline ends. The length of the CDR3 is 17 residues. The CDR3 nucleotides are TGCGCCAGCAGCCAAGAAATGCAGGACAGCCTAGACTATGGCTACACCTTC. It yields the protein CASSQEMQDSLDYGYTF.

The table lists this clone with a few counts. V is TRBV7-9 and J is TRBJ2-1, with 7 bases aligning to TRBD2. The germline V gene has CDR1 SEHNR and CDR2 FQNEAQ (reference sequence). The ends lost 2 bases at V and 1 base at J; junction bases unmatched: 2. CDR3 length: 15 amino acids. The CDR3 sequence: CASSLKLASYNEQFF. The CDR3 DNA follows: TGTGCCAGCAGCTTAAAACTAGCGTCCTACAATGAGCAGTTCTTC.

This chain links TRBV4-1 with TRBJ2-7; 9 nucleotides match TRBD2. The CDR3 loop spans 14 amino acids. Germline-derived CDR1 and CDR2 are MGHRA and YSYEKL. The trim removed 3 bases at V and 5 bases at J, leaving 5 bases unmatched. This CDR3 reads CASSQWTSAHEQYF. CDR3 nucleotide sequence: TGCGCCAGCAGCCAGTGGACTAGCGCACACGAGCAGTACTTC.

The J gene is TRBJ2-1, the V gene TRBV7-9, with D tentatively TRBD1 (6 bases). Trimming shortened V by 3 bases and J by 4 bases, and 22 bases separated the two germline ends. The CDR3 runs to 18 residues. The germline V gene encodes CDR1 SEHNR and CDR2 FQNEAQ (reference sequence). CDR3 sequence: CASSFPSGQYLRYNEQFF. The CDR3 region has the DNA TGTGCCAGCAGCTTTCCATCGGGACAATACCTACGTTACAATGAGCAGTTCTTC.